Listed here are 26 T cell receptor beta chains from one sample, sequenced in a study of response to subunit inactivated influenza vaccine. Each CDR3 protein is one row after TCRdb ran MiXCR on the RT-PCR reads. The sample yields more than 700,000 distinct CDR3 sequences, about 20% seen once. Sample: PBMCs from blood, taken around 5 days after vaccination. These receptors all stem from a man in his forties or fifties who received an inactivated influenza vaccine.

This clonotype was seen a few times. The chain has TRBV12-3 or TRBV12-4 and TRBJ1-1; 7 positions agree with TRBD1. V shed 6 bases, J shed 4 bases, and the junction held 8 bases outside the gene matches. The CDR3 covers 14 residues. The CDR3 nucleotides read TGTGCCAGCAGGACAGGGCCTTTTTCCACTGAAGCTTTCTTT. Protein sequence: CASRTGPFSTEAFF.

This clonotype has a handful of counts. The V gene is TRBV7-2, the J gene TRBJ2-1; TRBD2 might be the D (5 bases). This CDR3 has 13 residues. Trimming stripped 5 bases from V and 4 bases from J, with 9 bases between. Germline V lookup: CDR1 SGHTA, CDR2 FQGNSA. DNA for the CDR3: TGTGCCAGCAGCAAACAGCGGTACAATGAGCAGTTCTTC. Residues: CASSKQRYNEQFF.

The rearrangement joins TRBV7-9 to TRBJ2-7, with TRBD1 identical over 7 bases. Germline V gene data show CDR1 as SEHNR and CDR2 as FQNEAQ (reference sequence). After removal of 5 bases from V and 3 bases from J, the junction contained 13 bases not matched to a gene. The CDR3 contains 16 residues. The CDR3 DNA is TGTGCCAGCAGCATGCGTAACCGGGACAGAAACTACGAGCAGTACTTC. Translation gives CASSMRNRDRNYEQYF.

The chain uses TRBV20-1 and TRBJ2-5, with D possibly being TRBD2 (6 bases). V lost 6 bases to trimming and J lost 3 bases, with 20 bases between them. The germline V gene encodes CDR1 DFQATT and CDR2 SNEGSKA (reference sequence). This CDR3 is 15 amino acids long. The DNA of the CDR3 is TGCAGTGCCCTCTCCCTTTACGGGAGCGAAGAGACCCAGTACTTC. Its protein product is CSALSLYGSEETQYF.

V usage is TRBV6-2 or TRBV6-3 and J usage is TRBJ1-5; D ambiguous. V was clipped by 6 bases and J by 2 bases, with 8 bases between them. CDR3 length: 13 residues. Germline-derived CDR1 and CDR2 are MNHEY and SVGEGT. As DNA, the CDR3 is TGTGCCAGCAGACAGAACCGCAATCAGCCCCAGCATTTT. This translates into CASRQNRNQPQHF.

This chain connects TRBV18 to TRBJ2-1, with TRBD2 matching over 7 bases. The CDR3 sequence is 16 residues long. V lost 0 bases, J lost 4 bases, and 6 bases stayed unmatched. Germline V gene data show CDR1 as KGHSH and CDR2 as LQKENI. In nucleotides, the CDR3 is TGTGCCAGCTCACCACCGGGCGGGGGAGAATACAATGAGCAGTTCTTC. This sequence encodes CASSPPGGGEYNEQFF.

This clonotype was found a few times. The rearrangement uses TRBV7-9 and TRBJ1-2; a possible D gene is TRBD1 (6 bases). Germline V CDR1 and CDR2: SEHNR, FQNEAQ (reference sequence). The germline V and J ends were trimmed by 0 bases and 3 bases, with 14 bases remaining between them. The CDR3 runs to 16 residues. CDR3 coding DNA: TGTGCCAGCAGCTTAGCGCAAGGGGGGCGCGACTATGGCTACACCTTC. Translated, it gives CASSLAQGGRDYGYTF.

The chain joins TRBV20-1 to TRBJ2-7; D is unclear. Trimming shortened V by 5 bases and J by 3 bases, and 5 bases separated the two germline ends. CDR3 length: 10 residues. CDR1 and CDR2 from the germline V gene are DFQATT and SNEGSKA (reference sequence). CDR3 DNA sequence: TGCAGTGCTGAATACTACGAGCAGTACTTC. It specifies CSAEYYEQYF.

CDR3 loop: CASSLTSGSGGELFF. CDR3 DNA sequence: TGCGCCAGCAGCTTGACTAGCGGGAGCGGCGGGGAGCTGTTTTTT. V and J are TRBV5-1 and TRBJ2-2; TRBD2 aligns across 11 bases. Germline values: CDR1 SGHRS, CDR2 YFSETQ. Unmatched junction bases numbered 3, after V lost 1 base and J lost 7 bases. This CDR3 region has 15 residues. Using reference TRBV5-1 and TRBJ2-2 for the parts outside the CDR3, the full variable domain is KAGVTQTPRYLIKTRGQQVTLSCSPISGHRSVSWYQQTPGQGLQFLFEYFSETQRNKGNFPGRFSGRQFSNSRSEMNVSTLELGDSALYLCASSLTSGSGGELFFGEGSRLTVL.

This clonotype was recorded a few times. The chain has TRBV6-5 and TRBJ1-5, with a tentative D call TRBD1 (5 bases). The CDR3 consists of 13 residues. The germline gives CDR1 MNHEY, CDR2 SVGAGI. Trimming cost V 6 bases and J 4 bases, with 10 bases left between them. The CDR3 loop reads CASRGVSNQPQHF. CDR3 sequence (DNA): TGTGCCAGCAGGGGGGTTTCGAATCAGCCCCAGCATTTT.

This clonotype was picked up a small number of times. This chain connects TRBV7-2 to TRBJ2-3, with D possibly being TRBD2 (7 bases). The ends were cut back, 5 bases at V and 5 bases at J, with 14 bases in the middle. Germline-derived CDR1 and CDR2 are SGHTA and FQGNSA. The CDR3 has 14 amino acids. The CDR3 spells CASSTHRGGDTQYF. CDR3 coding DNA: TGTGCCAGCAGCACGCATAGGGGGGGAGATACGCAGTATTTT.

J is TRBJ1-1 and V is TRBV20-1; TRBD1 aligns across 7 bases. The CDR3 extends over 17 amino acids. CDR1 and CDR2 from the germline V gene are DFQATT and SNEGSKA (reference sequence). V lost 5 bases to trimming and J lost 1 base; unmatched junction nucleotides: 16. CDR3 sequence (DNA): TGCAGTGCTCGAAGGGACAGAGCGAGTTCGAGGAACACTGAAGCTTTCTTT. This translates into CSARRDRASSRNTEAFF.

The chain joins TRBV2 to TRBJ2-1; D tentatively reads TRBD1 or TRBD2 (7 bases each). Trimming took off 2 bases at V and 4 bases at J, with 12 bases between the two ends. There are 15 residues in the CDR3. The germline gives CDR1 SNHLY, CDR2 FYNNEI. CDR3 amino acids: CASSEQGEGYNEQFF. CDR3 sequence (DNA): TGTGCCAGCAGTGAACAGGGGGAGGGTTACAATGAGCAGTTCTTC. Based on the CDR3 plus reference TRBV2 and TRBJ2-1, the full variable domain is EPEVTQTPSHQVTQMGQEVILRCVPISNHLYFYWYRQILGQKVEFLVSFYNNEISEKSEIFDDQFSVERPDGSNFTLKIRSTKLEDSAMYFCASSEQGEGYNEQFFGPGTRLTVL.

This clonotype was seen more than once but under ten times. V and J are TRBV28 and TRBJ2-7; TRBD2 matches 9 bases. The CDR3 extends over 15 amino acids. The V and J ends lost 6 bases and 6 bases, in that order; junction bases with no gene match: 12. Germline assignment: CDR1 MDHEN and CDR2 SYDVKM. CDR3 nucleotide sequence: TGTGCCAGCAGACCCAATGGGCGGGGGGGAAGCGAGCAGTACTTC. It is translated as CASRPNGRGGSEQYF. The variable domain in full, completed from reference TRBV28 and TRBJ2-7, reads DVKVTQSSRYLVKRTGEKVFLECVQDMDHENMFWYRQDPGLGLRLIYFSYDVKMKEKGDIPEGYSVSREKKERFSLILESASTNQTSMYLCASRPNGRGGSEQYFGPGTRLTVT.

The chain links TRBV7-9 to TRBJ2-7, with D possibly matching TRBD2 (5 bases). The germline CDR1 and CDR2 sequences are SEHNR and FQNEAQ (reference sequence). The V gene lost 6 bases and the J gene lost 0 bases, with 12 bases spanning the gap. The CDR3 has 14 amino acids. The CDR3 sequence: CASRETGSSYEQYF. CDR3 DNA: TGTGCCAGCAGGGAGACGGGGAGCTCCTACGAGCAGTACTTC. The full variable domain, its missing parts supplied by reference TRBV7-9 and TRBJ2-7, is DTGVSQNPRHKITKRGQNVTFRCDPISEHNRLYWYRQTLGQGPEFLTYFQNEAQLEKSRLLSDRFSAERPKGSFSTLEIQRTEQGDSAMYLCASRETGSSYEQYFGPGTRLTVT.

Only a few counts were recorded for this clonotype. The rearrangement links TRBV19 to TRBJ2-6; 8 bases are shared with TRBD1. Germline CDR1 LNHDA, CDR2 SQIVND (reference sequence). V lost 6 bases to trimming and J lost 4 bases; unmatched junction nucleotides: 2. There are 14 residues in the CDR3. The CDR3 here is CASSRGQGANVLTF. CDR3 DNA sequence: TGTGCCAGTAGCAGGGGGCAGGGGGCCAACGTCCTGACTTTC. The full variable domain, with the rest looked up from reference TRBV19 and TRBJ2-6, is DGGITQSPKYLFRKEGQNVTLSCEQNLNHDAMYWYRQDPGQGLRLIYYSQIVNDFQKGDIAEGYSVSREKKESFPLTVTSAQKNPTAFYLCASSRGQGANVLTFGAGSRLTVL.

This clonotype was observed a handful of times. This chain links TRBV27 with TRBJ2-7; D gene unclear. This CDR3 region has 14 residues. V lost 3 bases and J lost 0, with 9 bases in between. Germline CDR1 is MNHEY and CDR2 is SMNVEV (reference sequence). The CDR3 sequence is CASSFGPYSYEQYF. CDR3 bases: TGTGCCAGCAGTTTTGGCCCATACTCCTACGAGCAGTACTTC.

The V gene is TRBV20-1, the J gene TRBJ1-6, with D perhaps matching TRBD1 (5 bases). V lost 0 bases to trimming and J lost 14 bases, with 17 bases between them. The germline V gene encodes CDR1 DFQATT and CDR2 SNEGSKA (reference sequence). This CDR3 has 14 amino acids. CDR3 sequence: CSARDGGIGLSLHF. The CDR3 coding sequence is TGCAGTGCTAGAGACGGGGGTATAGGATTATCCCTCCACTTT.

This clonotype came up many times. The chain links TRBV18 to TRBJ1-3, with 7 bases matching TRBD1. CDR1 and CDR2 (germline): KGHSH, LQKENI. The junction had 6 bases not matched to a gene; V was cut back by 4 bases and J by 0 bases. This CDR3 has 16 residues. CDR3 nucleotides: TGTGCCAGCTCACTCGACAGGGCGATCTCTGGAAACACCATATATTTT. Its translation is CASSLDRAISGNTIYF.

The table lists this clonotype with a few counts. The CDR3 DNA reads as TGTGCCAGCAGCTTGGCAGGGTTCGACTATGGCTACACCTTC. Amino acid sequence: CASSLAGFDYGYTF. The J gene is TRBJ1-2, the V gene TRBV7-9; D is perhaps TRBD1 (5 bases). Per the germline V gene, CDR1 is SEHNR and CDR2 is FQNEAQ (reference sequence). Trimming removed 3 bases from V and 3 bases from J, with 11 bases in between. The CDR3 sequence is 14 residues long.

The chain carries TRBV20-1 and TRBJ2-3, with TRBD2 matching over 12 bases. CDR3 size: 14 residues. J lost 4 bases, V lost 6 bases, and 5 bases had no gene match. Germline V gene data show CDR1 as DFQATT and CDR2 as SNEGSKA (reference sequence). CDR3 sequence: CSAKTSGSSDTQYF. CDR3 DNA: TGCAGTGCGAAGACTAGCGGGAGTTCAGATACGCAGTATTTT.

Only a few counts were recorded for this clonotype. DNA of the CDR3: TGCAGCGGCACGACTAGCGGGAGGGTTGAGCAGTTCTTC. It yields the protein CSGTTSGRVEQFF. The chain combines TRBV29-1 with TRBJ2-1, with TRBD2 matching over 14 bases. CDR1 and CDR2 from the germline V gene are SQVTM and ANQGSEA. Trimming cost V 7 bases and J 9 bases; bases outside gene matches: 5. The CDR3 length is 13 residues.

This clonotype was recorded once. The rearrangement links TRBV7-2 to TRBJ2-3, with TRBD1 matching over 7 bases. Per germline, CDR1 SGHTA and CDR2 FQGNSA. The CDR3 length is 15 residues. Trimming at V came to 5 bases and at J to 3 bases, leaving 8 bases not matched to a gene. The CDR3 region is CASSPQGFLTDTQYF. CDR3 nucleotides: TGTGCCAGCAGCCCACAGGGGTTTTTAACAGATACGCAGTATTTT.

The chain links TRBV2 to TRBJ2-1; possibly TRBD1 for D (7 bases). This CDR3 has 14 residues. CDR1 and CDR2 from the germline V gene are SNHLY and FYNNEI. V lost 8 bases to trimming and J lost 4 bases, with 15 bases between them. This CDR3 reads CASGGTARYNEQFF. The DNA for the CDR3 is TGTGCCAGCGGCGGGACAGCGCGATACAATGAGCAGTTCTTC.

This clonotype was recorded a few times. The chain joins TRBV3-1 to TRBJ2-3; D remains unclear. This CDR3 contains 15 residues. V lost 2 bases and J lost 0, with 9 bases in between. Germline V gene lookup returns CDR1 LGHDT and CDR2 YNNKEL (reference sequence). CDR3 residues: CASSQIQSSTDTQYF. The DNA of the CDR3 is TGTGCCAGCAGCCAAATTCAAAGCAGCACAGATACGCAGTATTTT.

In its sample, this clonotype was seen many times. This CDR3 reads CASSLAQQGAGGYTF. As DNA, the CDR3 is TGTGCCAGCAGTTTAGCGCAACAGGGGGCTGGCGGCTACACCTTC. The V gene is TRBV12-3 or TRBV12-4, the J gene TRBJ1-2; the match to TRBD1 covers 9 bases. This CDR3 comprises 15 residues. J was trimmed by 8 bases and V by 0 bases; bases with no gene match: 7.